The 12 T cell receptor beta chains reported below all come from one sample, sequenced in a study of shared clonotypes between healthy human individuals. Data came from immunoSEQ multiplex PCR; TCRdb stores just in-frame clones and leaves some out. The sample has about 100,000 clones; 68% are singletons. Specimen: memory CD8+ T cells sorted from blood. Subset in this sample: CD45RO+ cells pooled with CCR7-negative TemRA cells. The receptors derive from a woman aged 25-40 years in good health.

In this sample, this clone turned up many times. This chain joins TRBV25-1 and TRBJ2-7, with D perhaps TRBD2 (6 bases). The CDR3 contains 15 residues. Germline lookup yields CDR1 MGHDK and CDR2 SYGVNS. V lost 3 bases, J lost 0 bases, and 12 bases lay in between. The DNA for the CDR3 is TGTGCCAGCAGTGAGAATAGCGGAAACTCCTACGAGCAGTACTTC. Translating gives CASSENSGNSYEQYF.

The rearrangement links TRBV29-1 to TRBJ2-1; 9 bases are a match to TRBD1. This CDR3 contains 18 residues. The V segment lost 6 bases and the J segment 6 bases; nucleotides outside the gene matches: 21. In germline, CDR1 is SQVTM, CDR2 ANQGSEA. The CDR3 DNA sequence: TGCAGCGTCGCTCCCATCTCCCGGGACAGGGACCGGGCCAATGAGCAGTTCTTC. Translated: CSVAPISRDRDRANEQFF.

The gene calls are TRBV5-1 and TRBJ2-1; no clear D gene. Per germline, CDR1 SGHRS and CDR2 YFSETQ. Trimming shortened V by 0 bases and J by 8 bases, and 12 bases separated the two germline ends. The CDR3 length is 14 residues. Written as DNA, the CDR3 is TGCGCCAGCAGCTTGGAACGGAATCGGGATGAGCAGTTCTTC. It translates to CASSLERNRDEQFF.

The chain links TRBV10-2 to TRBJ2-3; possible D gene TRBD2, 5 bases. From germline, CDR1 is WSHSY and CDR2 SAAADI. V was cut by 2 bases and J by 4 bases, with 10 bases left in between. This CDR3 comprises 14 residues. The CDR3 loop is CASSEDGSADTQYF. The CDR3 nucleotides read TGCGCCAGCAGTGAGGATGGGAGTGCAGATACGCAGTATTTT.

A few counts support this clone. J is TRBJ2-1 and V is TRBV6-5, with a tentative D call TRBD1 (6 bases). V dropped 2 bases and J dropped 5 bases, with 16 bases sitting between them. The germline V gene encodes CDR1 MNHEY and CDR2 SVGAGI. The CDR3 length is 16 residues. The CDR3 here is CASSYGVWTEHNEQFF. The DNA for the CDR3 is TGTGCCAGCAGTTACGGCGTGTGGACAGAACACAATGAGCAGTTCTTC.

The rearrangement joins TRBV7-9 to TRBJ1-1, with TRBD1 matching 7 bases. This CDR3 is built from 15 residues. Losses at the gene ends were 7 bases for V and 1 base for J; bases not matched to a gene: 9. The germline gives CDR1 SEHNR, CDR2 FQNEAQ (reference sequence). The CDR3 reads CASNLQGRPNTEAFF. The CDR3 coding sequence is TGTGCCAGCAACCTACAGGGGCGACCGAACACTGAAGCTTTCTTT. Variable domain in full (rest from reference TRBV7-9 and TRBJ1-1): DTGVSQNPRHKITKRGQNVTFRCDPISEHNRLYWYRQTLGQGPEFLTYFQNEAQLEKSRLLSDRFSAERPKGSFSTLEIQRTEQGDSAMYLCASNLQGRPNTEAFFGQGTRLTVV.

Points on this clone: With only one base between it and a far larger clone, this is likely a read error. This specimen includes other DNA sequences encoding the same CDR3. V gene TRBV7-9 combines with J gene TRBJ2-2; D possibly corresponds to TRBD2 (5 bases). The CDR3 runs 15 residues. Germline lookup yields CDR1 SEHNR and CDR2 FQNEAQ (reference sequence). CDR3 residues: CASSLEGSNTGELFF. In DNA form, the CDR3 reads TGTGCCAGCAGCTTAGAGGGATCGAACACCGGGGAGTTGTTTTTT.

The rearrangement joins TRBV4-1 to TRBJ1-5, with 7 positions matching TRBD1. CDR1 MGHRA and CDR2 YSYEKL come from the germline V gene. CDR3 length: 15 residues. The J segment lost 5 bases and the V segment lost 1 base, leaving 5 bases of the junction unmatched. The CDR3 region is CASSQGTDRYQPQHF. CDR3 nucleotide sequence: TGCGCCAGCAGCCAAGGGACGGACAGGTATCAGCCCCAGCATTTT.

This sequence joins TRBV2 and TRBJ1-2; TRBD1 might be the D (5 bases). V gave up 6 bases and J gave up 4 bases, with 15 bases separating them. From germline, CDR1 is SNHLY and CDR2 FYNNEI. CDR3 length: 14 residues. The CDR3 loop is CASRGEGSRYGYTF. The CDR3 DNA follows: TGTGCCAGCAGGGGGGAAGGGTCCCGCTATGGCTACACCTTC.

The chain carries TRBV2 and TRBJ2-5, with 7 bases matching TRBD2. The ends lost 6 bases at V and 5 bases at J; junction bases unmatched: 12. CDR3 length equals 15 residues. Per germline, CDR1 SNHLY and CDR2 FYNNEI. The CDR3 nucleotides are TGTGCCAGCAGAGGGGATCAGGGAGGGTGGGAGACCCAGTACTTC. This sequence encodes CASRGDQGGWETQYF. The full variable domain, its missing parts supplied by reference TRBV2 and TRBJ2-5, is EPEVTQTPSHQVTQMGQEVILRCVPISNHLYFYWYRQILGQKVEFLVSFYNNEISEKSEIFDDQFSVERPDGSNFTLKIRSTKLEDSAMYFCASRGDQGGWETQYFGPGTRLLVL.

This clone has ten or more counts. The chain is built from TRBV7-7 and TRBJ2-7, with TRBD2 matching 7 bases. This CDR3 region has 16 residues. The germline gives CDR1 SSHAT, CDR2 FNYEAQ (reference sequence). The V segment lost 2 bases and the J segment 6 bases; nucleotides outside the gene matches: 13. CDR3 nucleotide sequence: TGTGCCAGCAGCTTACTTGCGGGAGTAGGGGTGGGCGAGCAGTACTTC. Encoded protein: CASSLLAGVGVGEQYF.

The CDR3 sequence is CASTSTGLSGTSGRSAYEQYF. The CDR3 DNA is TGTGCCAGCACCAGCACCGGGCTGTCCGGGACTAGCGGGAGATCCGCCTACGAGCAGTACTTC. The rearrangement links TRBV21-1 to TRBJ2-7; the table assigns TRBD2, which was not confirmed against the DNA. TRBV21-1 is deemed a pseudogene. CDR3 length equals 21 residues.